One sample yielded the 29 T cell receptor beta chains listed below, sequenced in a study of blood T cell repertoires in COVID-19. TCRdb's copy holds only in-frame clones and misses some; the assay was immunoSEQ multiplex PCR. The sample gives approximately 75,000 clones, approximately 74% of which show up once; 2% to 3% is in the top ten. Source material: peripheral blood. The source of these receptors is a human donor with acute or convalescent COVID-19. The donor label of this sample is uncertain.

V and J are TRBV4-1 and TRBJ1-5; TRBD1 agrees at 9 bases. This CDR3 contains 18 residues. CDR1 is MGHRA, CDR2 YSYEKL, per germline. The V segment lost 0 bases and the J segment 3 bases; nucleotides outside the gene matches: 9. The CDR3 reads CASSQEIGGTGNNQPQHF. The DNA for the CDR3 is TGCGCCAGCAGCCAAGAAATCGGCGGGACAGGGAACAATCAGCCCCAGCATTTT.

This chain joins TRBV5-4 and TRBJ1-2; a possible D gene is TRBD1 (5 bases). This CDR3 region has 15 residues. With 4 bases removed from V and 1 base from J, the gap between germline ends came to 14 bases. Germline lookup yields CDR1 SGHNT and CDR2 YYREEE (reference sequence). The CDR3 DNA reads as TGTGCCAGCAGCCTCGGGGGATTGGGTAACTATGGCTACACCTTC. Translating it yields CASSLGGLGNYGYTF.

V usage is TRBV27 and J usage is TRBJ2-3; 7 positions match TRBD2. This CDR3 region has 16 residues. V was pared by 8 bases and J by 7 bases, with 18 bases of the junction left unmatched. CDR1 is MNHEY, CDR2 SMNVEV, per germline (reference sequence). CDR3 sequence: CASSSRGSEGTNTQYF. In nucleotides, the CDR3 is TGTGCCAGCTCCTCTCGCGGGAGTGAGGGTACGAATACGCAGTATTTT.

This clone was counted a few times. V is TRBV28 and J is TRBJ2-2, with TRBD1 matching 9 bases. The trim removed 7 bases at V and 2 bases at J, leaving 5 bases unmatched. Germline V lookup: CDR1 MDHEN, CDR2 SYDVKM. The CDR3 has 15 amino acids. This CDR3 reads CASITTGGNTGELFF. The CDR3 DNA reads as TGTGCCAGCATTACCACAGGGGGCAACACCGGGGAGCTGTTTTTT.

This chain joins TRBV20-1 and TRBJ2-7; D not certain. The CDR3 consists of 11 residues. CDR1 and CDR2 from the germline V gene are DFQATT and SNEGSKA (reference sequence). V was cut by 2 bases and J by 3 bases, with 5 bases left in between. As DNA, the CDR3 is TGCAGTGCTAGACTATACTACGAGCAGTACTTC. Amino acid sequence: CSARLYYEQYF.

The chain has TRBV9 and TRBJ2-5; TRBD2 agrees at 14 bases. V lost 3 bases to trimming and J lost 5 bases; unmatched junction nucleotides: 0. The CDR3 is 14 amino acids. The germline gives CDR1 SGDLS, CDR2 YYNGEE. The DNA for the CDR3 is TGTGCCAGCAGCGGGACTAGCGGGGGGGAGACCCAGTACTTC. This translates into CASSGTSGGETQYF.

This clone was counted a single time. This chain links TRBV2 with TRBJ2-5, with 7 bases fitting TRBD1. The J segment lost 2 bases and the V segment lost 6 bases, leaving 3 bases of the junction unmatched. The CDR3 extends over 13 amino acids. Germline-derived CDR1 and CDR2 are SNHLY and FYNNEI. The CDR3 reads CASSRGQQETQYF. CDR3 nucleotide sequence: TGTGCCAGCAGCCGGGGACAGCAAGAGACCCAGTACTTC.

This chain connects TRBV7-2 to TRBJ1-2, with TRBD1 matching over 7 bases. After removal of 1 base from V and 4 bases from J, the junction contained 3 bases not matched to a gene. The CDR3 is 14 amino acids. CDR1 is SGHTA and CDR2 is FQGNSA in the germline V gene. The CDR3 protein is CASSLVTGVYGYTF. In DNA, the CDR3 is TGTGCCAGCAGCTTAGTAACAGGGGTCTATGGCTACACCTTC. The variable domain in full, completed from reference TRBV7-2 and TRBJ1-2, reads GAGVSQSPSNKVTEKGKDVELRCDPISGHTALYWYRQSLGQGLEFLIYFQGNSAPDKSGLPSDRFSAERTGGSVSTLTIQRTQQEDSAVYLCASSLVTGVYGYTFGSGTRLTVV.

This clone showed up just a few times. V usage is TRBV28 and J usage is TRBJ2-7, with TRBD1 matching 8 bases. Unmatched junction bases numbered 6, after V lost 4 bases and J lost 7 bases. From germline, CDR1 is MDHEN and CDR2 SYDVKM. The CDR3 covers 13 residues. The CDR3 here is CASSSQGAGEQYV. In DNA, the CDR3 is TGTGCCAGCAGTTCCCAGGGGGCGGGGGAGCAGTACGTC.

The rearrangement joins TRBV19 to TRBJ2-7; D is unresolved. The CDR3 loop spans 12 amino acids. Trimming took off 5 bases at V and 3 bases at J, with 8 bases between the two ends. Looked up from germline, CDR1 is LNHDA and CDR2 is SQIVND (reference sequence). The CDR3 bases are TGTGCCAGTAGTCAGGAAAACTACGAGCAGTACTTC. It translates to CASSQENYEQYF. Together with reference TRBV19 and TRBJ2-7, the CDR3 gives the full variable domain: DGGITQSPKYLFRKEGQNVTLSCEQNLNHDAMYWYRQDPGQGLRLIYYSQIVNDFQKGDIAEGYSVSREKKESFPLTVTSAQKNPTAFYLCASSQENYEQYFGPGTRLTVT.

The CDR3, as DNA: TGTGCCAGCAGTCCCACTGAGAACTATGGCTACACCTTC. This encodes CASSPTENYGYTF. V gene TRBV6-4 combines with J gene TRBJ1-2; D unclear. Trimming left V 5 bases short and J 2 bases short, with 9 bases between. Germline CDR1 MRHNA, CDR2 SNTAGT. This CDR3 comprises 13 residues.

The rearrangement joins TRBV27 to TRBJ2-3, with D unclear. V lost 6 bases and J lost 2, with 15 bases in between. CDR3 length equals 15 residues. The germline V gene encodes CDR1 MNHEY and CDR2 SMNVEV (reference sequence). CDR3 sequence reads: CASSSRGANTDTQYF. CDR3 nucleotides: TGTGCCAGCAGCTCTCGAGGAGCGAACACAGATACGCAGTATTTT.

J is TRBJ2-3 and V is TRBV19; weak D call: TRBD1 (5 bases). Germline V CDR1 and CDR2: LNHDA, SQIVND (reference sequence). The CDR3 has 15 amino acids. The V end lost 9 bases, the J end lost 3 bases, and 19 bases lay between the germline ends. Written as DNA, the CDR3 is TGTGCCAGCCGGAAGCTGACAGATCCGACAGATACGCAGTATTTT. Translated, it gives CASRKLTDPTDTQYF.

The CDR3 region is CASSLGGRVASYEQYF. The DNA of the CDR3 is TGTGCCAGCAGCTTGGGTGGGAGAGTCGCTTCCTACGAGCAGTACTTC. V gene TRBV5-4 combines with J gene TRBJ2-7, with a possible D match to TRBD2 (5 bases). The CDR3 length is 16 residues. V was clipped by 0 bases and J by 1 base, with 14 bases between them. CDR1 and CDR2 (germline): SGHNT, YYREEE (reference sequence).

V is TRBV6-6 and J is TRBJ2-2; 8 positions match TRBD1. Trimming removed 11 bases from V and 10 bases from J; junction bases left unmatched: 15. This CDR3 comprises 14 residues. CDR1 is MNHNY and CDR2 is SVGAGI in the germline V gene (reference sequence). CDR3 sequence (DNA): TGTGCCCACACGCGGCAGGGGGCTGTTGAGGAGCTGTTTTTT. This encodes CAHTRQGAVEELFF.

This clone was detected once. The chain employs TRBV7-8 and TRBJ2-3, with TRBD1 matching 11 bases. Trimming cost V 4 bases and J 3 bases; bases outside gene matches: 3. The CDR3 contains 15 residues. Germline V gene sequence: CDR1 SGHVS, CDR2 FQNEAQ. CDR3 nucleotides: TGTGCCAGCAGCTGGACAGGGGGCATTACAGATACGCAGTATTTT. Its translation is CASSWTGGITDTQYF.

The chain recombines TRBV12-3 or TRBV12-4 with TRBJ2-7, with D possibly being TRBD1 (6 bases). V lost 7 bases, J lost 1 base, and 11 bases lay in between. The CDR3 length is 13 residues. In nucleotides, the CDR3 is TGTGCCAGCACCCCCAGGGGATCCTACGAGCAGTACTTC. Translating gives CASTPRGSYEQYF.

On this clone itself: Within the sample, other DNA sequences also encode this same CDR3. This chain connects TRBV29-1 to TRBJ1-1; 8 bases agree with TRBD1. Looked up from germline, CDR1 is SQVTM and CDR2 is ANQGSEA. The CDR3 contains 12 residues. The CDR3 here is CSAAGGYTEAFF. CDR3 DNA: TGCAGTGCTGCAGGGGGCTATACTGAAGCTTTCTTT.

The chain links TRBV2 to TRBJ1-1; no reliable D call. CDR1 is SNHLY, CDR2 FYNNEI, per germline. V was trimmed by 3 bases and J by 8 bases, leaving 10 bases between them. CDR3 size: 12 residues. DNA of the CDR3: TGTGCCAGCAGTGAGGCTCAGATGGAAGCTTTCTTT. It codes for CASSEAQMEAFF.

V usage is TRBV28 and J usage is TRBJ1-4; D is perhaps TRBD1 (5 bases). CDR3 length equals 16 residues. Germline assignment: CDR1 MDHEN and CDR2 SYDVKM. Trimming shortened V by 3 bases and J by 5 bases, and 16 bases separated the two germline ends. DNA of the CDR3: TGTGCCAGCAGTTTCCCAAAGTCTGGGGGGAATGAAAAACTGTTTTTT. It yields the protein CASSFPKSGGNEKLFF.

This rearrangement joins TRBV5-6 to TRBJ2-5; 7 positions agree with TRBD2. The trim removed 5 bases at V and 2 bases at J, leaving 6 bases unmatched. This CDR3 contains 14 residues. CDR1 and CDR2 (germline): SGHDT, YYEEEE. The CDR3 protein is CASSSGLPQETQYF. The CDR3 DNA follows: TGTGCCAGCAGTTCGGGACTACCACAAGAGACCCAGTACTTC.

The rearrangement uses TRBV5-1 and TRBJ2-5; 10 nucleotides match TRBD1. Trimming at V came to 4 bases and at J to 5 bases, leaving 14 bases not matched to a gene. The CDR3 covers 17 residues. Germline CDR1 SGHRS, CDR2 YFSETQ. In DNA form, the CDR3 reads TGCGCCAGCAGCCAGTCGGGCGGGACAGGGGTTTGGGAGACCCAGTACTTC. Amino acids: CASSQSGGTGVWETQYF.

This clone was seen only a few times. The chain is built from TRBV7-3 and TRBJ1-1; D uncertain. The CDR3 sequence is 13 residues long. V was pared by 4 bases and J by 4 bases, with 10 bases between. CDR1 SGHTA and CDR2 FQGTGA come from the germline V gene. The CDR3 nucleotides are TGTGCCAGCAGCTCCAGGACTGCCACTGAAGCTTTCTTT. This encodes CASSSRTATEAFF.

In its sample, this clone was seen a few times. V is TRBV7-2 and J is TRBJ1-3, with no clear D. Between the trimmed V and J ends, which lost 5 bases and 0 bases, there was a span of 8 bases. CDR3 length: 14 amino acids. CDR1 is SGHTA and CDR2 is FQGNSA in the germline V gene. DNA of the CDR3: TGTGCCAGCAGCCGCGGCCTCTCTGGAAACACCATATATTTT. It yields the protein CASSRGLSGNTIYF.

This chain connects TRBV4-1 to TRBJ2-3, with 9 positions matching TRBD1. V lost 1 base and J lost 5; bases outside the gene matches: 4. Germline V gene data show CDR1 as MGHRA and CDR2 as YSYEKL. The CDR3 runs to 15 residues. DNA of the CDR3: TGCGCCAGCAGCCAAGGACAGGGGGGATTAGATACGCAGTATTTT. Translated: CASSQGQGGLDTQYF.

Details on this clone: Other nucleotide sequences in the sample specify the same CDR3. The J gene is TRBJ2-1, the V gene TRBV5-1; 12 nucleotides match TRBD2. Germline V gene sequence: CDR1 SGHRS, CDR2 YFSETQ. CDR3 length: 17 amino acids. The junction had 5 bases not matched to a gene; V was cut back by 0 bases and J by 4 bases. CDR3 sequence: CASSLVSSGGAYNEQFF. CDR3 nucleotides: TGCGCCAGCAGCTTGGTATCTAGCGGGGGGGCATACAATGAGCAGTTCTTC.

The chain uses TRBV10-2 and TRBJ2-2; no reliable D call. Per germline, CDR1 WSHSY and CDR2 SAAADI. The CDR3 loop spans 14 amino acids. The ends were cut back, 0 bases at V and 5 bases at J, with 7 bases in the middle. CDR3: CASSESIATGELFF. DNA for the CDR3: TGCGCCAGCAGTGAGTCGATAGCTACCGGGGAGCTGTTTTTT.

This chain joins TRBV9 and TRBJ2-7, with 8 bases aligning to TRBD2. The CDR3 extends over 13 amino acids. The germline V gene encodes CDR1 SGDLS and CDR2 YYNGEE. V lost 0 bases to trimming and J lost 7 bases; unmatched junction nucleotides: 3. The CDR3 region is CASSVASGGEQYF. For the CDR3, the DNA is TGTGCCAGCAGCGTAGCTTCGGGAGGGGAGCAGTACTTC.

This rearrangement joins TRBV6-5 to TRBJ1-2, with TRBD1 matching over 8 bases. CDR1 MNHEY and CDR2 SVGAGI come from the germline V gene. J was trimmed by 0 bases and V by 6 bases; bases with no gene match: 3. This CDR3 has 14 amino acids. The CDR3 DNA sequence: TGTGCCAGCAGCGACAGGGGATCTAACTATGGCTACACCTTC. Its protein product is CASSDRGSNYGYTF.